A single sample is the source of the 31 T cell receptor beta chains below, sequenced in a study of response to subunit inactivated influenza vaccine. TCRdb re-called the RT-PCR reads through MiXCR, storing one row per CDR3 protein. Of more than 600,000 distinct CDR3 sequences in the sample, approximately 17% were seen once. The material sequenced was PBMCs from blood, taken less than 6 days after vaccination. The receptors were sampled from a man aged 45-65 years who received an inactivated influenza vaccine.

Many counts were recorded for this clonotype. The rearrangement joins TRBV7-9 to TRBJ2-7, with 9 positions matching TRBD1. Looked up from germline, CDR1 is SEHNR and CDR2 is FQNEAQ (reference sequence). The ends lost 0 bases at V and 3 bases at J; junction bases unmatched: 3. This CDR3 region has 15 residues. The CDR3 bases are TGTGCCAGCAGCTTAGCCGGGACAGGGCTCTACGAGCAGTACTTC. Residues: CASSLAGTGLYEQYF.

The V and J genes are TRBV6-1 and TRBJ2-1; 15 bases agree with TRBD2. The CDR3 contains 14 residues. Trimming removed 6 bases from V and 6 bases from J; junction bases left unmatched: 0. The germline gives CDR1 MNHNS, CDR2 SASEGT. DNA for the CDR3: TGTGCCAGCAGGGGACTAGCGGGAGGCAATGAGCAGTTCTTC. It is translated as CASRGLAGGNEQFF.

The rearrangement joins TRBV20-1 to TRBJ2-7, with D uncertain. V dropped 2 bases and J dropped 2 bases, with 10 bases sitting between them. The CDR3 loop spans 13 amino acids. The germline CDR1 and CDR2 sequences are DFQATT and SNEGSKA (reference sequence). CDR3 region: CSARWPNPYEQYF. For the CDR3, the DNA is TGCAGTGCTAGATGGCCGAACCCCTACGAGCAGTACTTC.

This rearrangement joins TRBV7-8 to TRBJ2-1; no definite D call. V dropped 2 bases and J dropped 0 bases, with 14 bases sitting between them. The CDR3 sequence is 17 residues long. CDR1 is SGHVS and CDR2 is FQNEAQ in the germline V gene. CDR3 amino acids: CASSLIGSSSSYNEQFF. The CDR3 DNA follows: TGTGCCAGCAGCTTAATTGGGTCGTCGAGCTCCTACAATGAGCAGTTCTTC.

The chain has TRBV11-1 and TRBJ2-3; 12 bases agree with TRBD2. The J segment lost 6 bases and the V segment lost 0 bases, leaving 16 bases of the junction unmatched. The V gene's germline CDR1 is SGHAT and CDR2 FQDESV (reference sequence). The CDR3 is 20 amino acids. The CDR3 sequence is CASSLALSPSGRATVDTQYF. The CDR3 DNA follows: TGTGCCAGCAGCTTAGCGCTATCTCCTAGCGGGAGGGCCACAGTGGATACGCAGTATTTT.

This clonotype has only a few counts. The chain is built from TRBV20-1 and TRBJ1-6; D gene uncertain. Germline CDR1 and CDR2: DFQATT and SNEGSKA (reference sequence). The CDR3 has 14 residues. The V gene lost 5 bases and the J gene lost 8 bases, with 16 bases spanning the gap. In DNA form, the CDR3 reads TGCAGTGCTCCCAAGTCTGGATGGGATTCACCCCTCCACTTT. Protein product: CSAPKSGWDSPLHF.

A few counts support this clonotype. This chain links TRBV4-2 with TRBJ2-1; possible D gene TRBD1, 5 bases. Germline V gene data show CDR1 as LGHNA and CDR2 as YNFKEQ. The CDR3 has 14 amino acids. Trimming removed 0 bases from V and 9 bases from J, with 12 bases in between. Here the CDR3 DNA reads TGTGCCAGCAGCCAAGATCCCAGGGAAACTGAGCAGTTCTTC. This encodes CASSQDPRETEQFF.

The chain is built from TRBV20-1 and TRBJ2-1; no definite D call. V was trimmed by 3 bases and J by 6 bases, leaving 15 bases between them. Per the germline V gene, CDR1 is DFQATT and CDR2 is SNEGSKA (reference sequence). The CDR3 is 14 residues long. Here the CDR3 DNA reads TGCAGTGCTAGGTCCCGGGTCTGGAGCAATGAGCAGTTCTTC. Amino acid sequence: CSARSRVWSNEQFF.

This clonotype appeared a few times. The chain combines TRBV7-9 with TRBJ1-4, with D perhaps matching TRBD1 (6 bases). The V and J ends lost 5 bases and 8 bases respectively, with 21 bases between them. The CDR3 length is 16 residues. Per the germline V gene, CDR1 is SEHNR and CDR2 is FQNEAQ (reference sequence). The CDR3 is CASSIYSQGFGEKLFF. CDR3 sequence (DNA): TGTGCCAGCAGCATATACAGCCAGGGGTTTGGAGAAAAACTGTTTTTT.

This clonotype turned up a few times. J is TRBJ1-3 and V is TRBV7-6; possible D gene TRBD1, 6 bases. Germline CDR1 and CDR2: SGHVS and FNYEAQ. The V end was cut by 5 bases, the J end by 4 bases, with 12 bases between. The CDR3 contains 14 residues. The CDR3 is CASSGQHPGNTIYF. The DNA for the CDR3 is TGTGCCAGCAGCGGACAGCACCCCGGAAACACCATATATTTT.

This chain connects TRBV20-1 to TRBJ1-1; weak D call: TRBD1 (5 bases). The CDR3 consists of 13 residues. Germline CDR1 and CDR2: DFQATT and SNEGSKA (reference sequence). Trimming cost V 6 bases and J 0 bases, with 11 bases left between them. Here the CDR3 reads CSAKGTVNTEAFF. The CDR3 DNA sequence: TGCAGTGCAAAGGGGACGGTGAACACTGAAGCTTTCTTT.

This clonotype was detected only a few times. The chain recombines TRBV7-6 with TRBJ2-7; the D gene is possibly TRBD1 (6 bases). Looked up from germline, CDR1 is SGHVS and CDR2 is FNYEAQ. The V end was cut by 1 base, the J end by 2 bases, with 12 bases between. This CDR3 is 15 amino acids long. CDR3 in amino acids: CASSLDTQGTYEQYF. The CDR3 DNA follows: TGTGCCAGCAGCTTAGATACCCAGGGGACCTACGAGCAGTACTTC.

The chain couples TRBV12-3 or TRBV12-4 to TRBJ2-5; D is perhaps TRBD2 (5 bases). CDR3 length: 12 amino acids. V was clipped by 7 bases and J by 13 bases, with 19 bases between them. Here the CDR3 DNA reads TGTGCCAGCACCCGTGAGGGCAACGTCTGGTACTTC. This sequence encodes CASTREGNVWYF.

The chain uses TRBV6-6 and TRBJ2-5; no clear D gene. V dropped 6 bases and J dropped 1 base, with 9 bases sitting between them. The CDR3 totals 13 residues. Germline V gives CDR1 MNHNY, CDR2 SVGAGI (reference sequence). CDR3 region: CASRFWGQETQYF. DNA for the CDR3: TGTGCCAGCAGATTCTGGGGCCAAGAGACCCAGTACTTC.

Notes on this clonotype: A much bigger clone sits one base away, suggesting this may be a read error. The chain is built from TRBV29-1 and TRBJ2-6; D unresolved. With 6 bases removed from V and 11 bases from J, the gap between germline ends came to 29 bases. Germline V gene lookup returns CDR1 SQVTM and CDR2 ANQGSEA. The CDR3 is 17 amino acids. CDR3 amino acids: CSVGAPMVLPGAYVLTF. CDR3 DNA sequence: TGCAGCGTAGGAGCGCCGATGGTACTACCTGGAGCCTACGTCCTGACTTTC.

In its sample, this clonotype was seen a few times. The chain is built from TRBV6-5 and TRBJ2-2, with TRBD2 matching over 9 bases. CDR1 and CDR2 (germline): MNHEY, SVGAGI. The CDR3 loop spans 16 amino acids. V dropped 2 bases and J dropped 5; count of bases not matched to a gene: 6. The DNA of the CDR3 is TGTGCCAGCAGTTACCCTAGCGGGGTGAAAACCGGGGAGCTGTTTTTT. Translated, it gives CASSYPSGVKTGELFF.

Here the CDR3 reads CASSYSSGTYEQYF. The CDR3 nucleotides read TGTGCCAGCAGTTACTCGAGCGGGACCTACGAGCAGTACTTC. This chain joins TRBV6-5 and TRBJ2-7, with 7 bases matching TRBD2. Germline lookup yields CDR1 MNHEY and CDR2 SVGAGI. The CDR3 consists of 14 residues. J gave up 2 bases and V 0 bases, and 1 base lay outside the gene matches.

This clonotype was seen a handful of times. The chain has TRBV6-2 or TRBV6-3 and TRBJ2-1; TRBD1 aligns across 10 bases. The germline gives CDR1 MNHEY, CDR2 SVGEGT. V shed 7 bases, J shed 10 bases, and the junction held 7 bases outside the gene matches. The length of the CDR3 is 13 residues. The CDR3 sequence is CASTDRGQEEQFF. The CDR3 DNA follows: TGTGCCAGCACCGACAGGGGGCAAGAGGAGCAGTTCTTC.

This clonotype was counted many times. This chain links TRBV20-1 with TRBJ2-3, with 9 bases identical to TRBD2. J was trimmed by 0 bases and V by 4 bases; bases with no gene match: 5. The CDR3 sequence is 15 residues long. Per germline, CDR1 DFQATT and CDR2 SNEGSKA (reference sequence). The CDR3 DNA reads as TGCAGTGCTACGGGGCTAGCGGGAAGCACAGATACGCAGTATTTT. Translated: CSATGLAGSTDTQYF.

This clonotype was recorded at least ten times. The V and J genes are TRBV28 and TRBJ2-7; TRBD2 agrees at 14 bases. Germline V lookup: CDR1 MDHEN, CDR2 SYDVKM. The length of the CDR3 is 21 residues. The ends lost 3 bases at V and 0 bases at J; junction bases unmatched: 16. The CDR3 DNA follows: TGTGCCAGCAGTTTCCCTGTCTTGGGACTAGCGGGAGTGGGTACCTCCTACGAGCAGTACTTC. Its translation is CASSFPVLGLAGVGTSYEQYF.

Turning to this clonotype: At one end the junction does not follow the germline gene, possibly because of a read error. The genes are TRBV2 and TRBJ2-1, with D possibly TRBD2 on 6 matching bases. The CDR3 is made up of 16 amino acids. From germline, CDR1 is SNHLY and CDR2 FYNNEI. DNA of the CDR3: TGTGCCAGCACACCCGGGGGACGGGCCTCCTACAATGAGCGGTTCTTC. Translation: CASTPGGRASYNERFF.

The rearrangement uses TRBV29-1 and TRBJ1-2, with D possibly TRBD1 on 5 matching bases. Trimming removed 4 bases at V and 1 base at J, with 10 bases between. This CDR3 has 13 residues. Looked up from germline, CDR1 is SQVTM and CDR2 is ANQGSEA. The CDR3 sequence: CSVARRVNYGYTF. The CDR3 DNA reads as TGCAGCGTTGCCCGCAGGGTTAACTATGGCTACACCTTC.

This clonotype was observed at least ten times. The gene calls are TRBV6-5 and TRBJ1-5, with D uncertain. This CDR3 spans 13 amino acids. V was clipped by 0 bases and J by 7 bases, with 7 bases between them. Germline V gives CDR1 MNHEY, CDR2 SVGAGI. The CDR3 nucleotides are TGTGCCAGCAGTTACTCCCTCGACCAGCCCCAGCATTTT. It translates to CASSYSLDQPQHF.

This clonotype was counted a few times. The rearrangement links TRBV6-1 to TRBJ2-7, with TRBD2 matching over 10 bases. The CDR3 runs 15 residues. CDR1 and CDR2 from the germline V gene are MNHNS and SASEGT. The trim removed 0 bases at V and 6 bases at J, leaving 5 bases unmatched. CDR3 DNA: TGTGCCAGCAGTGAAGCGCCTCTAGCGGGGGTCGAGCAGTACTTC. Translated, it gives CASSEAPLAGVEQYF.

This clonotype was counted at least ten times. V and J are TRBV12-3 or TRBV12-4 and TRBJ2-7; possibly TRBD2 for D (5 bases). Trimming shortened V by 5 bases and J by 4 bases, and 12 bases separated the two germline ends. The CDR3 consists of 13 residues. The CDR3 loop is CASSLGERYEQYF. CDR3 DNA: TGTGCCAGCAGTCTCGGGGAGAGGTACGAGCAGTACTTC.

J is TRBJ1-1 and V is TRBV18; a possible D gene is TRBD1 (5 bases). The V and J ends lost 9 bases and 2 bases respectively, with 19 bases between them. The length of the CDR3 is 15 residues. Germline CDR1 and CDR2: KGHSH and LQKENI. In DNA form, the CDR3 reads TGTGCCAGATCATCTGAATCAAGGACAAACACTGAAGCTTTCTTT. Translated, it gives CARSSESRTNTEAFF.

This chain links TRBV28 with TRBJ2-5, with 11 bases identical to TRBD2. The CDR3 is 17 amino acids. In germline, CDR1 is MDHEN, CDR2 SYDVKM. Trimming took 6 bases from V and 7 from J; bases not matched to a gene: 16. CDR3 nucleotide sequence: TGTGCCAGCAGCCACCTCGGGGTACTAGCGGGAGCAGGGACCCAGTACTTC. This translates into CASSHLGVLAGAGTQYF.

The chain joins TRBV20-1 to TRBJ2-5; D not certain. Trimming took 5 bases from V and 3 from J, leaving 10 bases between them. Germline-derived CDR1 and CDR2 are DFQATT and SNEGSKA (reference sequence). The CDR3 runs to 12 residues. In DNA form, the CDR3 reads TGCAGTGCTCGGCAGACCAAAGAGACCCAGTACTTC. Its translation is CSARQTKETQYF.

This clonotype was observed at least ten times. The chain couples TRBV20-1 to TRBJ2-3; 7 positions agree with TRBD1. V lost 4 bases, J lost 2 bases, and 3 bases stayed unmatched. Germline V gene sequence: CDR1 DFQATT, CDR2 SNEGSKA (reference sequence). The CDR3 consists of 13 residues. CDR3 sequence: CSATGTDTDTQYF. The CDR3 nucleotides read TGCAGTGCTACCGGGACAGACACAGATACGCAGTATTTT.

The chain couples TRBV6-5 to TRBJ2-2; D possibly corresponds to TRBD1 (6 bases). The CDR3 spans 16 residues. The V end was cut by 5 bases, the J end by 0 bases, with 13 bases between. Germline-derived CDR1 and CDR2 are MNHEY and SVGAGI. CDR3 region: CASSNPGQTNTGELFF. Here the CDR3 DNA reads TGTGCCAGCAGTAACCCGGGACAAACGAACACCGGGGAGCTGTTTTTT.

This chain uses TRBV7-2 with TRBJ2-3; TRBD2 agrees at 7 bases. There are 14 residues in the CDR3. Unmatched junction bases numbered 9, after V lost 6 bases and J lost 6 bases. Germline V gene lookup returns CDR1 SGHTA and CDR2 FQGNSA. This CDR3 reads CASSPLAVPDTQYF. CDR3 DNA: TGTGCCAGCAGTCCGCTAGCGGTACCTGATACGCAGTATTTT.